A single sample gave rise to the 27 T cell receptor beta chains below, sequenced in a study of blood T cell repertoires in COVID-19. Measured with immunoSEQ multiplex PCR; TCRdb has only the in-frame clones, and not every one. This table has fewer than 80,000 clones, 75% to 90% appearing once. The sample was peripheral blood. All receptors derive from a woman aged 50 to 60 with active COVID-19.

The chain combines TRBV5-6 with TRBJ2-7, with 7 bases identical to TRBD2. The junction had 8 bases not matched to a gene; V was cut back by 1 base and J by 7 bases. The CDR3 sequence is 14 residues long. Per germline, CDR1 SGHDT and CDR2 YYEEEE. The CDR3 DNA is TGTGCCAGCAGCTTGAATGGGGCGGGAGTGGAGCAGTACTTC. Translating it yields CASSLNGAGVEQYF.

The chain uses TRBV9 and TRBJ1-5; D may be TRBD1 (6 bases). The CDR3 spans 14 residues. Trimming cost V 5 bases and J 9 bases, with 18 bases left between them. CDR1 SGDLS and CDR2 YYNGEE come from the germline V gene. DNA of the CDR3: TGTGCCAGCAGTGAGGGGGAGGGGCCTAGGCCCCAGCATTTT. Translation: CASSEGEGPRPQHF.

This chain links TRBV6-5 with TRBJ2-7; no reliable D call. Germline lookup yields CDR1 MNHEY and CDR2 SVGAGI. The CDR3 consists of 12 residues. The ends were cut back, 10 bases at V and 7 bases at J, with 17 bases in the middle. The CDR3 is CANLTGPREQYF. CDR3 nucleotide sequence: TGTGCCAACCTGACCGGCCCCAGGGAGCAGTACTTC.

The chain has TRBV15 and TRBJ1-2, with D unclear. CDR1 LNHNV and CDR2 YYDKDF come from the germline V gene (reference sequence). The length of the CDR3 is 15 residues. V dropped 0 bases and J dropped 0 bases, with 8 bases sitting between them. The CDR3 protein is CATSRDIGANYGYTF. In DNA, the CDR3 is TGTGCCACCAGCAGAGATATCGGGGCTAACTATGGCTACACCTTC.

This clone was seen only once. The chain joins TRBV19 to TRBJ2-1, with 13 bases fitting TRBD2. With V trimmed by 3 bases and J by 6 bases, 5 bases remained unmatched. Germline CDR1 is LNHDA and CDR2 is SQIVND (reference sequence). This CDR3 is 16 amino acids long. The CDR3 DNA follows: TGTGCCAGTAGTATTACTAGCGGGAGGGCCCTCAATGAGCAGTTCTTC. This gives the protein CASSITSGRALNEQFF.

The CDR3 DNA is TGCGCCAGCAGCTTGACCGGGAGGCAAGAGACCCAGTACTTC. This translates into CASSLTGRQETQYF. The chain employs TRBV5-1 and TRBJ2-5, with 7 nucleotides matching TRBD2. The CDR3 sequence is 14 residues long. Looked up from germline, CDR1 is SGHRS and CDR2 is YFSETQ. V lost 1 base, J lost 2 bases, and 2 bases stayed unmatched.

The J gene is TRBJ2-7, the V gene TRBV7-8; D is unclear. Trimming took off 3 bases at V and 1 base at J, with 10 bases between the two ends. Germline V lookup: CDR1 SGHVS, CDR2 FQNEAQ. The CDR3 consists of 14 residues. The CDR3 coding sequence is TGTGCCAGCAGCTTGATACAGAGTTCCTACGAGCAGTACTTC. It specifies CASSLIQSSYEQYF.

This chain uses TRBV28 with TRBJ2-7; 7 positions match TRBD1. Germline CDR1 MDHEN, CDR2 SYDVKM. CDR3 length: 14 residues. V lost 6 bases to trimming and J lost 2 bases; unmatched junction nucleotides: 7. The CDR3 coding sequence is TGTGCCAGCAGCGAACACAGGGGACCCTACGAGCAGTACTTC. This codes for CASSEHRGPYEQYF.

The CDR3 sequence: CASSLSQGQNTEAFF. CDR3 sequence (DNA): TGCGCCAGCAGCTTATCACAGGGACAGAACACTGAAGCTTTCTTT. This sequence joins TRBV5-1 and TRBJ1-1, with D possibly TRBD1 on 6 matching bases. The V end lost 2 bases, the J end lost 1 base, and 12 bases lay between the germline ends. The CDR3 sequence is 15 residues long. The germline gives CDR1 SGHRS, CDR2 YFSETQ.

V gene TRBV13 combines with J gene TRBJ2-3, with 8 nucleotides matching TRBD2. V lost 2 bases, J lost 0 bases, and 13 bases stayed unmatched. The germline V gene encodes CDR1 PRHDT and CDR2 FYEKMQ (reference sequence). This CDR3 comprises 19 residues. CDR3 region: CASSLRDLVAGSSTDTQYF. The DNA of the CDR3 is TGTGCCAGCAGCTTAAGAGATTTAGTAGCGGGATCTAGCACAGATACGCAGTATTTT.

This clone was observed a few times. V is TRBV21-1 and J is TRBJ1-5; the table names TRBD1, a call not compared with the DNA. TRBV21-1 is termed a pseudogene. The CDR3 has 14 amino acids. CDR3 loop: CASSPRQGYQPQHF. CDR3 bases: TGTGCCAGCAGCCCTCGACAGGGCTATCAGCCCCAGCATTTT.

This sequence joins TRBV28 and TRBJ1-3; D remains unclear. This CDR3 region has 16 residues. CDR1 and CDR2 (germline): MDHEN, SYDVKM. V was shortened by 3 bases and J by 0 bases, with 12 bases between the two germline ends. The CDR3 spells CASSFRGTLSGNTIYF. CDR3 bases: TGTGCCAGCAGTTTTCGGGGAACCCTCTCTGGAAACACCATATATTTT.

V gene TRBV6-2 or TRBV6-3 combines with J gene TRBJ2-1, with 7 bases fitting TRBD2. With 0 bases clipped from V and 6 bases from J, the junction kept 8 bases outside the gene matches. The CDR3 totals 16 residues. Germline lookup yields CDR1 MNHEY and CDR2 SVGEGT. The CDR3 sequence: CASSYSGGRAPNEQFF. CDR3 bases: TGTGCCAGCAGTTACTCGGGGGGGAGGGCCCCCAATGAGCAGTTCTTC.

The gene calls are TRBV28 and TRBJ2-3, with 7 bases lining up with TRBD2. The trim removed 6 bases at V and 0 bases at J, leaving 3 bases unmatched. Germline-derived CDR1 and CDR2 are MDHEN and SYDVKM. The CDR3 spans 14 residues. CDR3 loop: CASRGGFSTDTQYF. The DNA for the CDR3 is TGTGCCAGCAGGGGAGGGTTCAGCACAGATACGCAGTATTTT.

This rearrangement joins TRBV5-1 to TRBJ2-7; 11 bases fit TRBD2. CDR3 length: 17 amino acids. Germline V gene sequence: CDR1 SGHRS, CDR2 YFSETQ. The trim removed 2 bases at V and 5 bases at J, leaving 12 bases unmatched. The CDR3 protein is CASSFTQPSGRKNEQYF. DNA for the CDR3: TGCGCCAGCAGCTTCACCCAACCTAGCGGGAGGAAGAACGAGCAGTACTTC.

The chain is built from TRBV4-2 and TRBJ2-7, with TRBD2 matching 14 bases. V dropped 5 bases and J dropped 3; count of bases not matched to a gene: 9. Germline V gene data show CDR1 as LGHNA and CDR2 as YNFKEQ. This CDR3 contains 17 residues. In DNA form, the CDR3 reads TGTGCCAGCAGCGAGGGACTAGCGGGGGCGGGCGGCTACGAGCAGTACTTC. Protein product: CASSEGLAGAGGYEQYF.

The J gene is TRBJ2-5, the V gene TRBV28, with D unresolved. This CDR3 is built from 13 residues. CDR1 is MDHEN, CDR2 SYDVKM, per germline. Trimming took 4 bases from V and 5 from J, leaving 11 bases between them. CDR3: CASSSTPLETQYF. The CDR3 nucleotides are TGTGCCAGCAGTTCAACGCCACTGGAGACCCAGTACTTC.

This chain links TRBV21-1 with TRBJ2-7; the table's D call, TRBD1, was not checked against the DNA. TRBV21-1 is deemed a pseudogene. This CDR3 spans 15 amino acids. CDR3 DNA: TGTGCCAGCTTTAGGGGACAGGCCGTCTCCTACGAGCAGTACTTC. Translated, it gives CASFRGQAVSYEQYF.

The genes are TRBV7-3 and TRBJ2-2; D is undetermined. Trimming left V 5 bases short and J 0 bases short, with 7 bases between. In germline, CDR1 is SGHTA, CDR2 FQGTGA. The CDR3 loop spans 14 amino acids. In DNA, the CDR3 is TGTGCCAGCAGCCCAACAACGAACACCGGGGAGCTGTTTTTT. Residues: CASSPTTNTGELFF. The entire variable domain, with the rest obtained from reference TRBV7-3 and TRBJ2-2, is as follows: GAGVSQTPSNKVTEKGKYVELRCDPISGHTALYWYRQSLGQGPEFLIYFQGTGAADDSGLPNDRFFAVRPEGSVSTLKIQRTERGDSAVYLCASSPTTNTGELFFGEGSRLTVL.

The chain joins TRBV20-1 to TRBJ1-1, with TRBD1 identical over 9 bases. The J segment lost 1 base and the V segment lost 3 bases, leaving 9 bases of the junction unmatched. The V gene's germline CDR1 is DFQATT and CDR2 SNEGSKA (reference sequence). This CDR3 region has 16 residues. The CDR3 here is CSASGQGSWGNTEAFF. The CDR3 region has the DNA TGCAGTGCTAGTGGACAGGGGTCCTGGGGGAACACTGAAGCTTTCTTT.

The V call is TRBV2, the J call TRBJ1-6; TRBD1 aligns across 7 bases. This CDR3 has 13 residues. Germline V gives CDR1 SNHLY, CDR2 FYNNEI. The ends lost 7 bases at V and 5 bases at J; junction bases unmatched: 2. CDR3 coding DNA: TGTGCCAGCATGGGACAGAATAATTCACCCCTCCACTTT. It translates to CASMGQNNSPLHF.

This chain uses TRBV9 with TRBJ2-3; tentatively, D is TRBD2 (6 bases). Germline V lookup: CDR1 SGDLS, CDR2 YYNGEE. V was shortened by 0 bases and J by 0 bases, with 8 bases between the two germline ends. The CDR3 loop spans 15 amino acids. CDR3 sequence: CASSVVAGSTDTQYF. The DNA for the CDR3 is TGTGCCAGCAGCGTAGTGGCGGGGAGCACAGATACGCAGTATTTT.

The table lists this clone with a count of one. The V call is TRBV5-1, the J call TRBJ2-3; possible D gene TRBD2, 5 bases. Germline CDR1 reads SGHRS; CDR2 reads YFSETQ. CDR3 size: 15 residues. Trimming removed 1 base at V and 1 base at J, with 10 bases between. The CDR3 is CASSLSGAGTDTQYF. The CDR3 bases are TGCGCCAGCAGCTTGAGTGGAGCGGGCACAGATACGCAGTATTTT.

V gene TRBV12-3 or TRBV12-4 combines with J gene TRBJ1-3; D is undetermined. The CDR3 totals 13 residues. V was pared by 5 bases and J by 0 bases, with 5 bases between. CDR3 in DNA: TGTGCCAGCAGTCCTCTCTCTGGAAACACCATATATTTT. Encoded protein: CASSPLSGNTIYF.

The genes are TRBV27 and TRBJ2-1; 7 nucleotides line up with TRBD1. Looked up from germline, CDR1 is MNHEY and CDR2 is SMNVEV (reference sequence). The V segment lost 4 bases and the J segment 9 bases; nucleotides outside the gene matches: 3. The CDR3 runs to 12 residues. The CDR3 spells CASSSTGVEQFF. CDR3 bases: TGTGCCAGCAGTTCCACAGGGGTTGAGCAGTTCTTC.

This chain joins TRBV2 and TRBJ1-1; 9 bases line up with TRBD1. The CDR3 runs 15 residues. CDR1 is SNHLY, CDR2 FYNNEI, per germline. V lost 6 bases, J lost 1 base, and 6 bases stayed unmatched. The CDR3, as DNA: TGTGCCAGCAGCGGCGCGACAGGGGGGAACACTGAAGCTTTCTTT. Its protein product is CASSGATGGNTEAFF.

The chain recombines TRBV5-1 with TRBJ2-3, with TRBD2 matching over 10 bases. The germline V gene encodes CDR1 SGHRS and CDR2 YFSETQ. V shed 3 bases, J shed 2 bases, and the junction held 9 bases outside the gene matches. CDR3 length: 17 amino acids. The CDR3 bases are TGCGCCAGCAGCTCCCAAGCGGGAGGGCCCTCCACAGATACGCAGTATTTT. It encodes CASSSQAGGPSTDTQYF. The full variable domain, completed using reference TRBV5-1 and TRBJ2-3, is KAGVTQTPRYLIKTRGQQVTLSCSPISGHRSVSWYQQTPGQGLQFLFEYFSETQRNKGNFPGRFSGRQFSNSRSEMNVSTLELGDSALYLCASSSQAGGPSTDTQYFGPGTRLTVL.